The rows below give T cell receptor beta chains drawn from one sample of a study of blood T cell repertoires in COVID-19. TCRdb's table, derived via immunoSEQ multiplex PCR, lists solely in-frame clones and lacks some. The sample includes some 120,000 clones, around 85% of them seen just once. Material: peripheral blood. These receptors were collected from a human donor in a cohort sampled during active COVID-19. Both conserved end residues are part of each CDR3. Fields, in order: CDR3 protein, CDR3 DNA, clone size, D gene, V gene, J gene. The D gene is left open where the match is weak. For some rows the clone size is stated as once, few or many, or as a class when expanded; others skip it.

CDR3: CASSLDRGANEKLFF
DNA: TGTGCCAGCAGCTTGGACAGGGGAGCTAATGAAAAACTGTTTTTT
size: NA
D: TRBD1
V: TRBV7-2
J: TRBJ1-4

CDR3: CASSIASGSRETQYF
DNA: TGTGCCAGTAGTATTGCTAGCGGGAGCCGGGAGACCCAGTACTTC
size: once
D: TRBD2
V: TRBV19
J: TRBJ2-5

CDR3: CASSNSGRKPNEQFF
DNA: TGTGCCAGCAGCAATAGCGGGAGAAAACCCAATGAGCAGTTCTTC
size: NA
D: TRBD2
V: TRBV7-8
J: TRBJ2-1

CDR3: CASSLDVGGGQGSGELFF
DNA: TGCGCCAGCAGCTTGGACGTCGGGGGAGGGCAAGGGAGCGGGGAGCTGTTTTTT
size: NA
D: TRBD2
V: TRBV5-1
J: TRBJ2-2

CDR3: CASGLGDRGTDTQYF
DNA: TGTGCTAGTGGTTTAGGGGACAGGGGGACAGATACGCAGTATTTT
size: NA
D: TRBD1
V: TRBV12-5
J: TRBJ2-3

CDR3: CASSLAPSSVSTDTQYF
DNA: TGTGCCAGCAGCTTAGCGCCAAGTAGCGTAAGCACAGATACGCAGTATTTT
size: NA
D: NA
V: TRBV7-2
J: TRBJ2-3

CDR3: CASSSGGGARTDTQYF
DNA: TGTGCCAGCAGCTCTGGCGGGGGGGCTAGAACAGATACGCAGTATTTT
size: NA
D: TRBD2
V: TRBV5-6
J: TRBJ2-3

CDR3: CASSPNSGASYEQYF
DNA: TGTGCTAGCAGTCCTAATAGCGGGGCTTCCTACGAGCAGTACTTC
size: NA
D: TRBD2
V: TRBV7-7
J: TRBJ2-7

CDR3: CASSQEGTGGIGGYTF
DNA: TGCGCCAGCAGCCAGGAAGGGACAGGGGGTATAGGGGGCTACACCTTC
size: NA
D: TRBD1
V: TRBV4-1
J: TRBJ1-2

CDR3: CASGDTFPGNTGELFF
DNA: TGTGCCAGTGGGGACACCTTCCCGGGGAACACCGGGGAGCTGTTTTTT
size: NA
D: NA
V: TRBV19
J: TRBJ2-2